This is a list of T cell receptor beta chains from one sample in a study of CD8 T cells in Susac syndrome. TCRdb passed the immunoSEQ multiplex PCR reads through MiXCR, listing each CDR3 protein once. Here the sample spans 300,000 to 350,000 distinct CDR3 sequences, about 92% being singletons. The specimen sequenced was CD4+ T cells from PBMCs. These receptors originate from a human donor with multiple sclerosis. Each CDR3 is given with its conserved first and last residue. Fields, in order: clone size, V gene, CDR3 length, D gene, J gene, CDR3 protein, CDR3 DNA. A D gene is named only where the DNA matches it firmly. Rows give clone size only sometimes, using once, few, many, or a class for an expanded clone.

-,TRBV18,16,TRBD2,TRBJ2-7,CASSPPGLASLYEQYF,TGTGCCAGCTCACCCCCGGGACTAGCGAGCCTCTACGAGCAGTACTTC
-,TRBV6-5,13,-,TRBJ1-1,CASNPPGVTKAFF,TGTGCCAGCAACCCCCCTGGGGTTACGAAAGCTTTCTTT
few,TRBV7-2,16,-,TRBJ2-7,CASSPKAVRSSYEQYF,TGTGCCAGCAGCCCTAAGGCGGTCCGAAGCTCCTACGAGCAGTACTTC
-,TRBV19,11,-,TRBJ1-1,CASGTYTEAFF,TGTGCCAGCGGGACCTACACTGAAGCTTTCTTT
-,TRBV18,16,-,TRBJ1-1,CASSLWGTGMNTEAFF,TGTGCCAGCTCACTTTGGGGGACGGGGATGAACACTGAAGCTTTCTTT
-,TRBV20-1,13,-,TRBJ1-5,CSARSGGNQPQHF,TGCAGTGCTAGATCAGGTGGCAATCAGCCCCAGCATTTT
-,TRBV6-5,15,-,TRBJ2-7,CASSYEESGSYEQYF,TGTGCCAGCAGTTACGAAGAGAGTGGGTCCTACGAGCAGTACTTC
-,TRBV15,16,-,TRBJ1-5,CATSRVGPGSNQPQHF,TGTGCCACCAGCAGAGTGGGGCCAGGGAGCAATCAGCCCCAGCATTTT
-,TRBV29-1,13,-,TRBJ2-3,CSVARAGTDTQYF,TGCAGCGTTGCTCGAGCAGGCACAGATACGCAGTATTTT
once,TRBV20-1,15,TRBD2,TRBJ2-1,CSARDASGAYNEQFF,TGCAGTGCTAGAGATGCTAGCGGGGCCTACAATGAGCAGTTCTTC
-,TRBV20-1,16,-,TRBJ2-7,CSAKGSMTGYMGEQYF,TGCAGTGCCAAGGGCTCCATGACAGGCTACATGGGAGAGCAGTACTTC
-,TRBV6-6,15,-,TRBJ2-7,CASSPAGSISYEQYF,TGTGCCAGCAGTCCTGCAGGGTCCATCTCCTACGAGCAGTACTTC
-,TRBV11-3,13,TRBD2,TRBJ2-5,CASSLTSAETQYF,TGTGCCAGCAGCCTTACTAGCGCGGAGACCCAGTACTTC
-,TRBV4-1,16,-,TRBJ2-7,CASSLIPPPGTYEQYF,TGCGCCAGCAGCCTAATACCCCCCCCGGGGACCTACGAGCAGTACTTC
-,TRBV19,15,-,TRBJ1-2,CASSIYQHRTYGYTF,TGTGCCAGTAGTATTTATCAGCATCGAACCTATGGCTACACCTTC
-,TRBV5-6,14,TRBD1,TRBJ2-7,CASSLGDRPYEQYF,TGTGCCAGCAGCTTGGGGGACAGGCCCTACGAGCAGTACTTC
-,TRBV21-1,15,-,TRBJ1-4,CASSGRTGRNEKLFF,TGTGCCAGCAGCGGTCGGACAGGACGAAATGAAAAACTGTTTTTT
-,TRBV5-4,16,-,TRBJ2-5,CASSLFSSQGGETQYF,TGTGCCAGCAGCTTGTTTTCCAGCCAGGGCGGAGAGACCCAGTACTTC
-,TRBV5-1,15,TRBD2,TRBJ2-7,CASSWGLAGPHEQYF,TGCGCCAGCAGCTGGGGACTAGCGGGCCCTCACGAGCAGTACTTC
-,TRBV29-1,14,-,TRBJ2-2,CSVPGKMDAGELFF,TGCAGCGTTCCCGGTAAAATGGACGCCGGGGAGCTGTTTTTT
-,TRBV20-1,15,TRBD2,TRBJ2-1,CSARGGGPSYNEQFF,TGCAGTGCTAGAGGCGGGGGTCCCTCCTACAATGAGCAGTTCTTC
-,TRBV6-6,14,-,TRBJ2-1,CASSRRDPGNEQFF,TGTGCCAGCAGTAGGAGGGACCCTGGGAATGAGCAGTTCTTC
-,TRBV14,17,-,TRBJ2-5,CASSQATAWGAQETQYF,TGTGCCAGCAGCCAAGCGACCGCCTGGGGAGCCCAAGAGACCCAGTACTTC
-,TRBV2,15,TRBD2,TRBJ2-1,CASRGTSGVYNEQFF,TGTGCCAGCAGAGGGACTAGCGGGGTCTACAATGAGCAGTTCTTC
-,TRBV27,15,TRBD1,TRBJ1-1,CASANPGQGSTEAFF,TGTGCCAGCGCAAATCCGGGACAGGGGAGTACTGAAGCTTTCTTT
-,TRBV9,17,TRBD2,TRBJ2-5,CASSPTGTSGGWETQYF,TGTGCCAGCAGCCCAACCGGGACTAGCGGCGGTTGGGAGACCCAGTACTTC
few,TRBV3-1,13,-,TRBJ2-7,CASSQDIGREQYF,TGTGCCAGCAGCCAAGATATTGGAAGGGAGCAGTACTTC
-,TRBV10-3,18,TRBD1,TRBJ2-6,CAIRDRGTGGSGANVLTF,TGTGCCATCAGGGATCGAGGGACAGGGGGCTCTGGGGCCAACGTCCTGACTTTC
-,TRBV3-1,14,TRBD1,TRBJ2-7,CASRTSGQGHEQYF,TGTGCCAGCAGGACGTCGGGACAGGGCCACGAGCAGTACTTC
-,TRBV6-2/TRBV6-3,12,-,TRBJ2-5,CASSWEGETQYF,TGTGCCAGCAGTTGGGAAGGGGAGACCCAGTACTTC
-,TRBV5-1,13,-,TRBJ1-1,CASTRGGDTEAFF,TGCGCCAGCACCCGGGGGGGTGACACTGAAGCTTTCTTT
-,TRBV5-6,14,TRBD1,TRBJ2-7,CASSLRDRVYEQYF,TGTGCCAGCAGCCTGAGGGACAGGGTCTACGAGCAGTACTTC
-,TRBV6-2/TRBV6-3,16,TRBD2,TRBJ2-1,CASSTPAGGHYNEQFF,TGTGCCAGCAGTACCCCCGCGGGAGGGCACTACAATGAGCAGTTCTTC
-,TRBV30,14,-,TRBJ1-6,CAWSLSGPISPLHF,TGTGCCTGGAGTTTATCGGGACCGATCTCACCCCTCCACTTT
-,TRBV6-1,16,TRBD2,TRBJ2-1,CASSPLAGTRYNEQFF,TGTGCCAGCAGTCCCCTAGCGGGAACAAGGTACAATGAGCAGTTCTTC
few,TRBV7-2,13,-,TRBJ2-2,CASSLGFAGELFF,TGTGCCAGCAGCTTAGGTTTTGCCGGGGAGCTGTTTTTT
-,TRBV5-1,14,TRBD1,TRBJ1-1,CASSHGTGNTEAFF,TGCGCCAGTTCCCACGGGACAGGGAACACTGAAGCTTTCTTT
-,TRBV7-2,16,TRBD1,TRBJ2-2,CASTVTGTGTGGELFF,TGTGCCAGCACCGTTACCGGGACAGGGACGGGCGGGGAGCTGTTTTTT
once,TRBV7-2,14,TRBD2,TRBJ2-7,CASTLGLAVYEQYF,TGTGCCAGCACCCTCGGACTAGCAGTCTACGAGCAGTACTTC
-,TRBV7-3,15,TRBD1,TRBJ1-1,CASSFEGQGFTEAFF,TGTGCCAGCAGCTTTGAGGGACAGGGATTCACTGAAGCTTTCTTT
-,TRBV15,14,-,TRBJ2-5,CATSQQDIQETQYF,TGTGCCACCAGCCAGCAGGACATACAAGAGACCCAGTACTTC
once,TRBV25-1,15,-,TRBJ2-1,CASSEPGVFGGEQFF,TGTGCCAGCAGTGAACCGGGAGTTTTTGGCGGTGAGCAGTTCTTC
-,TRBV20-1,17,-,TRBJ1-6,CSARDNGRSRTYSPLHF,TGCAGTGCTAGAGATAATGGCAGGTCACGCACCTATTCACCCCTCCACTTT
-,TRBV3-1,12,-,TRBJ1-1,CACTGVNTEAFF,TGTGCCTGCACCGGGGTTAACACTGAAGCTTTCTTT
-,TRBV19,13,-,TRBJ1-2,CASSRAGPYGYTF,TGTGCCAGTAGTCGGGCGGGACCCTATGGCTACACCTTC
-,TRBV29-1,13,-,TRBJ2-1,CSVEVGGYNEQFF,TGCAGCGTTGAAGTGGGGGGATACAATGAGCAGTTCTTC
-,TRBV12-3/TRBV12-4,14,TRBD1,TRBJ2-7,CASSLGRGIYEQYF,TGTGCCAGCAGTTTGGGCAGGGGGATCTACGAGCAGTACTTC
-,TRBV20-1,13,-,TRBJ2-3,CSGVTKFTDTQYF,TGCAGTGGGGTAACAAAATTTACAGATACGCAGTATTTT
once,TRBV29-1,12,TRBD1,TRBJ2-7,CSVLDREDEQYF,TGCAGCGTTCTGGACAGGGAGGACGAGCAGTACTTC
-,TRBV19,16,TRBD1,TRBJ2-1,CASSAVTGVAYNEQFF,TGTGCCAGTAGTGCCGTGACAGGGGTGGCCTACAATGAGCAGTTCTTC
-,TRBV29-1,14,-,TRBJ1-5,CSVVLTGLDQPQHF,TGCAGCGTCGTATTGACAGGTTTGGATCAGCCCCAGCATTTT
-,TRBV29-1,14,-,TRBJ1-1,CSVTKTSQGTEAFF,TGCAGCGTCACCAAAACCAGCCAGGGAACTGAAGCTTTCTTT
-,TRBV7-9,14,-,TRBJ2-2,CASTPRGNTGELFF,TGTGCCAGCACCCCGAGGGGGAACACCGGGGAGCTGTTTTTT
-,TRBV2,15,-,TRBJ2-5,CASSDRRLAKETQYF,TGTGCCAGCAGTGATCGGAGATTAGCGAAGGAGACCCAGTACTTC